This T cell receptor beta chain was observed in a study of blood T cells in healthy people across ages. Study-wide findings and caveats: TCR beta diversity correlated strongly with naive T cell percentage.

Germline trimming cut 1 base from V and 3 bases from J; bases unmatched to any gene: 4. Germline V CDR1 and CDR2: LGHDT, YNNKEL (reference sequence). The CDR3 spans 16 residues. Primed by a sample-barcoded 5' primer and a J-beta primer mix, a second PCR proceeded for about 7 to 11 cycles. Carrying 12 random nucleotides, a template-switch adaptor labeled each individual cDNA molecule. TCRdb ran MiXCR on the 5' RACE reads and lists one entry per CDR3 protein. The table lists approximately 810,000 distinct CDR3 sequences, about 28% of them singletons. Every sample had a minimum of 6.5 million PBMCs isolated. A word on this clonotype: Its antigen is unidentified.

The chain links TRBV3-1 to TRBJ2-1; TRBD1 agrees at 9 bases. The sequencing sample was made of blood. The TCR was taken from a woman older than 75 in good health. The CDR3 nucleotides read TGTGCCAGCAGCCAAGTGACAGGGGGGTTCTACAATGAGCAGTTCTTC. Protein sequence: CASSQVTGGFYNEQFF.